This T cell receptor (beta chain) was recovered during a study of blood T cell repertoires in COVID-19. Germline V gene lookup returns CDR1 SGHNT and CDR2 YYREEE (reference sequence). The CDR3 has 13 amino acids. V shed 4 bases and J 5 bases; nucleotides not matched to a gene: 4. As processed by the authors: Reference gene primer amplification yielded estimated nucleated cell counts. TCRdb keeps only in-frame clones here, not all; method: immunoSEQ multiplex PCR. The V and J calls and clone size were taken over from that table, and D and trimming were inferred from the DNA. The data show tens of thousands of clones, 75% to 95% seen once.

The TCR comes from a man between 65 and 85 years old with active COVID-19. The V and J genes are TRBV5-4 and TRBJ1-2, with 8 bases lining up with TRBD1. The sample consisted of peripheral blood. The DNA of the CDR3 is TGTGCCAGCAGCCCGGACAGGGCTTATGGCTACACCTTC. Its translation is CASSPDRAYGYTF. Full variable domain (outside the CDR3, taken from reference TRBV5-4 and TRBJ1-2): ETGVTQSPTHLIKTRGQQVTLRCSSQSGHNTVSWYQQALGQGPQFIFQYYREEENGRGNFPPRFSGLQFPNYSSELNVNALELDDSALYLCASSPDRAYGYTFGSGTRLTVV.